This TCR beta chain was identified during a study of blood T cell repertoires in COVID-19. In the study overall: Both acute and convalescent COVID-19 samples were obtained from the United States, Italy and Spain.

Unmatched junction bases numbered 8, after V lost 4 bases and J lost 6 bases. CDR3 length: 14 amino acids. From germline, CDR1 is SGHDT and CDR2 YYEEEE. Under the authors' procedure: Scientists estimated how many nucleated cells there were by amplifying reference gene primers. Assay: immunoSEQ multiplex PCR; the TCRdb copy retains only in-frame clones and omits some. That table gives V, J and clone size, and the DNA gave D and trimming. The sample includes approximately 180,000 clones, approximately 87% of them seen just once. Sequencing input: peripheral blood. The receptor comes from a man aged 40-49 years with active or convalescent COVID-19. The chain uses TRBV5-6 and TRBJ2-7, with 9 bases aligning to TRBD1. The CDR3 is CASSTGQGRGEQYF. The CDR3 DNA reads TGTGCCAGCAGCACGGGACAGGGCCGTGGCGAGCAGTACTTC.